The clone carrying this T cell receptor beta chain was seen ten or more times. What it recognizes is unknown. This record comes from a study of identical twins. This CDR3 has 17 amino acids. Germline V gene lookup returns CDR1 SEHNR and CDR2 FQNEAQ (reference sequence). The ends were cut back, 1 base at V and 4 bases at J, with 19 bases in the middle. A universal primer site was added by template switching, and unique molecular identifiers were carried by the cDNA. TCRdb passed the 5' RACE reads through MiXCR, listing each CDR3 protein once. Among roughly 710,000 distinct CDR3 sequences listed, 5.5% to 7.5% were seen once. Study outcomes and limitations: An excess of low generation probability was shown by twin-shared out-of-frame alpha sequences. Fewer insertions marked abundant cord blood beta clonotypes; young adult naive trended weakly, memory not at all. Modelling approaches yielded underestimates of out-of-frame TCR alpha sharing between monozygotic twins.

This sequence originates from a man aged 18 to 30 in good health. The chain joins TRBV7-9 to TRBJ2-5; TRBD2 is a possible D gene (5 bases). Material for sequencing was naive T cells sorted from blood. The CDR3 nucleotides are TGTGCCAGCAGCTTAGGGTTCGGGGAAGTGGTAGCAGAGACCCAGTACTTC. This sequence encodes CASSLGFGEVVAETQYF.